Below are 10 T cell receptor beta chains sequenced from a single sample in a study of cytomegalovirus exposure and HLA in healthy donors (dated by TCRdb to about 2017). The library relied on the immunoSEQ multiplex PCR assay. A mixture of 60 forward primers for TCR Vbeta segments and 13 reverse primers for TCR Jbeta segments was used in the multiplex PCR. The table comes from immuneACCESS by way of TCRdb, which keeps in-frame sequences with V and J called. Part of the clones is missing from these tables; in studies checked, under half for an unresolved V gene and the rest for unknown reasons. This sample is represented by about 120,000 clones; 70% to 85% of them were singletons. Together, the top ten hold around a tenth of the sample. The specimen sequenced was PBMCs. Every receptor here comes from a woman aged 45-65 years in good health and CMV-seropositive.

The genes are TRBV2 and TRBJ1-1, with 7 bases that match TRBD1. In germline, CDR1 is SNHLY, CDR2 FYNNEI. CDR3 size: 13 residues. V shed 4 bases and J 7 bases; nucleotides not matched to a gene: 6. CDR3: CASSVGQQSEAFF. In DNA, the CDR3 is TGTGCCAGCAGTGTGGGACAGCAAAGTGAAGCTTTCTTT.

The gene calls are TRBV19 and TRBJ2-7; unclear D gene. The V gene lost 1 base and the J gene lost 7 bases, with 11 bases spanning the gap. The CDR3 extends over 13 amino acids. The germline V gene encodes CDR1 LNHDA and CDR2 SQIVND (reference sequence). DNA of the CDR3: TGTGCCAGTAGTATAGGTTCCGGGTGGGAGCAGTACTTC. Encoded protein: CASSIGSGWEQYF.

This clone has only a few counts. The chain links TRBV10-3 to TRBJ2-3, with TRBD2 matching over 12 bases. J gave up 0 bases and V 11 bases, and 12 bases lay outside the gene matches. CDR3 length equals 17 residues. In germline, CDR1 is ENHRY, CDR2 SYGVKD. The CDR3 loop is CASKGLAGGHSTDTQYF. The DNA for the CDR3 is TGTGCCTCCAAGGGGCTAGCGGGGGGGCATAGCACAGATACGCAGTATTTT.

This clone turned up a few times. The junction does not match germline at one end; this may be a read error. The V call is TRBV6-1, the J call TRBJ1-1; 12 bases are shared with TRBD1. Germline assignment: CDR1 MNHNS and CDR2 SASEGT. The CDR3 has 13 residues. The CDR3 sequence: CAGRDRGQTEAFF. The CDR3 DNA sequence: TGTGCCGGCAGGGACAGGGGGCAAACTGAAGCTTTCTTT.

The chain joins TRBV7-2 to TRBJ1-6; D is perhaps TRBD1 (6 bases). Per germline, CDR1 SGHTA and CDR2 FQGNSA. Trimming removed 2 bases at V and 7 bases at J, with 15 bases between. The CDR3 consists of 16 residues. The CDR3 reads CASSLSGQGSNSPLHF. The CDR3, as DNA: TGTGCCAGCAGCTTAAGTGGGCAGGGGAGCAATTCACCCCTCCACTTT. The full variable domain, in which reference TRBV7-2 and TRBJ1-6 provide the parts outside the CDR3, is GAGVSQSPSNKVTEKGKDVELRCDPISGHTALYWYRQSLGQGLEFLIYFQGNSAPDKSGLPSDRFSAERTGGSVSTLTIQRTQQEDSAVYLCASSLSGQGSNSPLHFGNGTRLTVT.

Only one count was recorded for this clone. In nucleotides, the CDR3 is TGTGCCAGCAGTCGGACACCCAACTATGGCTACACCTTC. Its translation is CASSRTPNYGYTF. This chain joins TRBV25-1 and TRBJ1-2, with D possibly being TRBD1 (5 bases). V was shortened by 5 bases and J by 2 bases, with 9 bases between the two germline ends. Looked up from germline, CDR1 is MGHDK and CDR2 is SYGVNS. The CDR3 contains 13 residues.

This clone occurred once. This rearrangement joins TRBV12-5 to TRBJ2-1; 7 nucleotides align to TRBD1. In germline, CDR1 is LGHNT, CDR2 FRNRAP. CDR3 size: 14 residues. Losses at the gene ends were 3 bases for V and 9 bases for J; bases not matched to a gene: 8. CDR3 sequence reads: CASGLGGAGGEQFF. In nucleotides, the CDR3 is TGTGCTAGTGGTTTAGGGGGCGCAGGTGGTGAGCAGTTCTTC.

This sequence joins TRBV6-5 and TRBJ2-7; the D gene is possibly TRBD2 (5 bases). The CDR3 is made up of 12 amino acids. Germline loops: CDR1 MNHEY, CDR2 SVGAGI. Trimming took off 4 bases at V and 5 bases at J, with 9 bases between the two ends. The CDR3 DNA reads as TGTGCCAGCAGTTGGGCGGGCGACGAGCAGTACTTC. Protein: CASSWAGDEQYF.

The rearrangement joins TRBV29-1 to TRBJ2-2; possibly TRBD2 for D (6 bases). Germline V gene data show CDR1 as SQVTM and CDR2 as ANQGSEA. The CDR3 sequence is 14 residues long. Trimming removed 5 bases from V and 0 bases from J, with 10 bases in between. The CDR3 here is CSVRDLTNTGELFF. CDR3 nucleotides: TGCAGCGTTAGGGACTTAACGAACACCGGGGAGCTGTTTTTT.

The chain combines TRBV28 with TRBJ1-5; D remains ambiguous. The CDR3 loop spans 14 amino acids. CDR1 MDHEN and CDR2 SYDVKM come from the germline V gene. V was pared by 8 bases and J by 4 bases, with 15 bases between. CDR3 amino acids: CASVRETSNQPQHF. The DNA of the CDR3 is TGTGCCAGCGTCCGGGAAACGAGTAATCAGCCCCAGCATTTT.